The 32 T cell receptor beta chains below were found in one sample sequenced in a study of cytomegalovirus exposure and HLA in healthy donors. A multiplex PCR was run with 60 Vbeta primers and 13 Jbeta primers. Assay used: immunoSEQ multiplex PCR; TCRdb lists only in-frame clones, some missing. Of around 90,000 clones listed, roughly 67% are singletons. Material for sequencing was PBMCs. The origin of the receptors is a human donor in good health.

The V call is TRBV7-9, the J call TRBJ2-5; the D gene is possibly TRBD2 (5 bases). Trimming left V 5 bases short and J 5 bases short, with 12 bases between. The germline CDR1 and CDR2 sequences are SEHNR and FQNEAQ (reference sequence). The CDR3 is 13 amino acids. The CDR3 sequence: CASSLAGGETQYF. The CDR3 DNA follows: TGTGCCAGCAGCCTCGCGGGCGGGGAGACCCAGTACTTC.

The DNA of the CDR3 is TGCGCCAGCAAGACGGGACTAGCGGGGGCCTACGAGCAGTACTTC. Protein: CASKTGLAGAYEQYF. The chain is built from TRBV4-3 and TRBJ2-7, with 14 bases identical to TRBD2. The germline V gene has CDR1 LGHNA and CDR2 YSLEER. The CDR3 is 15 residues long. With 7 bases clipped from V and 2 bases from J, the junction kept 4 bases outside the gene matches.

With respect to this clone: At one end the junction does not follow the germline gene, possibly because of a read error. The rearrangement links TRBV5-1 to TRBJ2-2, with D perhaps matching TRBD1 (5 bases). The CDR3 has 15 residues. CDR1 and CDR2 (germline): SGHRS, YFSETQ. The chain's CDR3 is CASGLATANTGELFF. CDR3 bases: TGCGCCAGCGGCTTGGCGACAGCGAACACCGGGGAGCTGTTTTTT. The whole variable domain, filled in from reference TRBV5-1 and TRBJ2-2, reads KAGVTQTPRYLIKTRGQQVTLSCSPISGHRSVSWYQQTPGQGLQFLFEYFSETQRNKGNFPGRFSGRQFSNSRSEMNVSTLELGDSALYLCASGLATANTGELFFGEGSRLTVL.

The chain uses TRBV11-3 and TRBJ1-1; no reliable D call. CDR1 and CDR2 (germline): SGHNT, YENEEA. The CDR3 loop spans 14 amino acids. Trimming stripped 5 bases from V and 6 bases from J, with 16 bases between. The CDR3 region has the DNA TGTGCCAGCAGCCCGGGGAGGATGGCATCTGAAGCTTTCTTT. Translation gives CASSPGRMASEAFF.

This clone was detected only once. The V and J genes are TRBV5-1 and TRBJ1-1; weak D call: TRBD1 (5 bases). V lost 0 bases, J lost 6 bases, and 9 bases lay in between. The germline gives CDR1 SGHRS, CDR2 YFSETQ. This CDR3 is built from 13 residues. The CDR3 sequence is CASSLGQIPEAFF. CDR3 coding DNA: TGCGCCAGCAGCTTGGGACAGATCCCTGAAGCTTTCTTT.

The gene calls are TRBV6-6 and TRBJ2-6, with a tentative D call TRBD1 (5 bases). With 8 bases removed from V and 0 bases from J, the gap between germline ends came to 11 bases. CDR3 length: 15 amino acids. Per germline, CDR1 MNHNY and CDR2 SVGAGI (reference sequence). CDR3 residues: CASEGANSGANVLTF. DNA for the CDR3: TGTGCCAGCGAAGGGGCCAACTCTGGGGCCAACGTCCTGACTTTC.

The chain carries TRBV6-5 and TRBJ1-4; possibly TRBD1 for D (5 bases). Germline V gene lookup returns CDR1 MNHEY and CDR2 SVGAGI. The length of the CDR3 is 15 residues. Trimming removed 5 bases from V and 3 bases from J, with 13 bases in between. The CDR3 loop reads CASSAQGVANEKLFF. DNA of the CDR3: TGTGCCAGCAGTGCCCAGGGTGTGGCTAATGAAAAACTGTTTTTT.

The J gene is TRBJ1-5, the V gene TRBV9; TRBD1 is a possible D gene (6 bases). V lost 4 bases and J lost 7, with 18 bases in between. The CDR3 loop spans 15 amino acids. Germline-derived CDR1 and CDR2 are SGDLS and YYNGEE. The CDR3 region has the DNA TGTGCCAGCAGCCCTGGAGGACAGTCGCAACAGCCCCAGCATTTT. Residues: CASSPGGQSQQPQHF.

This clone turned up a few times. This CDR3 reads CASSVAWQVGQPQHF. The CDR3 DNA follows: TGTGCCAGCAGCGTAGCGTGGCAGGTGGGTCAGCCCCAGCATTTT. This chain uses TRBV9 with TRBJ1-5; D uncertain. Germline-derived CDR1 and CDR2 are SGDLS and YYNGEE. The CDR3 loop spans 15 amino acids. V was pared by 0 bases and J by 6 bases, with 13 bases between.

The chain carries TRBV7-2 and TRBJ1-4; no reliable D call. Germline V gene data show CDR1 as SGHTA and CDR2 as FQGNSA. The length of the CDR3 is 14 residues. V lost 5 bases, J lost 8 bases, and 15 bases lay in between. The CDR3 reads CASSKEQQVEKLFF. The CDR3 DNA is TGTGCCAGCAGCAAAGAACAGCAGGTGGAAAAACTGTTTTTT.

This sequence joins TRBV30 and TRBJ1-5; D possibly corresponds to TRBD1 (6 bases). V lost 0 bases, J lost 6 bases, and 9 bases lay in between. Germline values: CDR1 GTSNPN, CDR2 SVGIG (reference sequence). The CDR3 is made up of 13 amino acids. The CDR3 loop is CAWSVRGGQPQHF. The DNA for the CDR3 is TGTGCCTGGAGTGTACGAGGGGGTCAGCCCCAGCATTTT.

The chain links TRBV5-1 to TRBJ1-2; 9 nucleotides line up with TRBD1. CDR1 is SGHRS, CDR2 YFSETQ, per germline. The CDR3 covers 16 residues. V shed 0 bases and J 8 bases; nucleotides not matched to a gene: 11. The CDR3 region is CASSLAPGQGVEGYTF. As DNA, the CDR3 is TGCGCCAGCAGCTTGGCCCCGGGACAGGGAGTAGAGGGCTACACCTTC.

This chain uses TRBV5-6 with TRBJ2-2; TRBD1 might be the D (5 bases). The V gene lost 2 bases and the J gene lost 5 bases, with 10 bases spanning the gap. This CDR3 is built from 14 residues. Germline CDR1 reads SGHDT; CDR2 reads YYEEEE. The CDR3 protein is CASSFGRVTGELFF. CDR3 sequence (DNA): TGTGCCAGCAGCTTCGGCAGGGTGACCGGGGAGCTGTTTTTT.

A note on this clone: An end of the junction does not agree with germline; a read error may underlie this. Other DNA sequences of this sample code for an identical CDR3. This chain connects TRBV25-1 to TRBJ1-1; 11 bases are a match to TRBD1. Germline lookup yields CDR1 MGHDK and CDR2 SYGVNS. The CDR3 covers 16 residues. The CDR3 loop is CASVRGTGGLNTEAFF. In DNA, the CDR3 is TGTGCCAGCGTTCGGGGGACAGGGGGACTGAACACTGAGGCTTTCTTT.

V gene TRBV5-4 combines with J gene TRBJ2-1; the match to TRBD2 covers 7 bases. The CDR3 is 15 residues long. Losses at the gene ends were 9 bases for V and 2 bases for J; bases not matched to a gene: 11. Germline V lookup: CDR1 SGHNT, CDR2 YYREEE (reference sequence). The CDR3 nucleotides read TGTGCCACCAGGAACCAAGCGGGAACCTACAATGAGCAGTTCTTC. Its protein is CATRNQAGTYNEQFF.

This sequence joins TRBV18 and TRBJ1-1; D gene ambiguous. Germline values: CDR1 KGHSH, CDR2 LQKENI. CDR3 length equals 16 residues. V was shortened by 3 bases and J by 5 bases, with 19 bases between the two germline ends. The DNA for the CDR3 is TGTGCCAGCTCACCTAATGAACTGGGAGGCTCGACTGAAGCTTTCTTT. It specifies CASSPNELGGSTEAFF.

The chain combines TRBV11-2 with TRBJ2-5, with TRBD2 matching over 8 bases. Germline V lookup: CDR1 SGHAT, CDR2 FQNNGV. The V segment lost 0 bases and the J segment 5 bases; nucleotides outside the gene matches: 11. The CDR3 totals 17 residues. The CDR3 coding sequence is TGTGCCAGCAGCTTAGATCCATCCGGGGGGGCCGATGAGACCCAGTACTTC. Its protein product is CASSLDPSGGADETQYF.

The rearrangement links TRBV7-8 to TRBJ1-5; D unresolved. V was trimmed by 1 base and J by 9 bases, leaving 13 bases between them. This CDR3 spans 14 amino acids. Looked up from germline, CDR1 is SGHVS and CDR2 is FQNEAQ. In nucleotides, the CDR3 is TGTGCCAGCAGCTTAGGCCAGCCCGCGGGGCCCCAGCATTTT. Its translation: CASSLGQPAGPQHF.

The chain has TRBV30 and TRBJ1-2; D is perhaps TRBD1 (5 bases). Germline V lookup: CDR1 GTSNPN, CDR2 SVGIG (reference sequence). Trimming removed 5 bases from V and 3 bases from J, with 10 bases in between. The CDR3 runs to 12 residues. This CDR3 is CAWGDFDYGYTF. DNA for the CDR3: TGTGCCTGGGGGGACTTTGACTATGGCTACACCTTC.

This clone was detected a few times. This chain joins TRBV27 and TRBJ1-2; the D gene is possibly TRBD1 (5 bases). Per the germline V gene, CDR1 is MNHEY and CDR2 is SMNVEV (reference sequence). The CDR3 runs to 13 residues. Between the trimmed V and J ends, which lost 6 bases and 6 bases, there was a span of 14 bases. CDR3 sequence reads: CASRQRDGNGYTF. CDR3 in DNA: TGTGCCAGCAGGCAGCGGGACGGAAATGGCTACACCTTC.

V usage is TRBV5-4 and J usage is TRBJ2-3; 9 bases are shared with TRBD2. The CDR3 has 17 amino acids. The trim removed 0 bases at V and 4 bases at J, leaving 9 bases unmatched. The germline gives CDR1 SGHNT, CDR2 YYREEE (reference sequence). The CDR3 DNA sequence: TGTGCCAGCAGCTTGGGGTTCGGCGGGGGGGGCGCAGATACGCAGTATTTT. It encodes CASSLGFGGGGADTQYF.

The table lists this clone with a few counts. This rearrangement joins TRBV30 to TRBJ1-1; 7 bases map to TRBD1. In germline, CDR1 is GTSNPN, CDR2 SVGIG (reference sequence). The CDR3 covers 13 residues. The V and J ends lost 0 bases and 7 bases, in that order; junction bases with no gene match: 5. CDR3 loop: CAWSVNRGREAFF. CDR3 DNA: TGTGCCTGGAGTGTTAACAGGGGCCGTGAAGCTTTCTTT.

This chain joins TRBV7-2 and TRBJ2-1; TRBD2 matches at 8 bases. Trimming cost V 4 bases and J 0 bases; bases outside gene matches: 5. The CDR3 extends over 16 amino acids. Germline loops: CDR1 SGHTA, CDR2 FQGNSA. The CDR3 DNA sequence: TGTGCCAGCAGCTCCATAGCGGGGAGCTCCTACAATGAGCAGTTCTTC. Its translation is CASSSIAGSSYNEQFF.

The V gene is TRBV19, the J gene TRBJ1-6, with 7 bases identical to TRBD1. Germline CDR1 LNHDA, CDR2 SQIVND (reference sequence). V shed 5 bases, J shed 7 bases, and the junction held 8 bases outside the gene matches. The CDR3 covers 15 residues. CDR3 sequence reads: CASSPQGIQNSPLHF. CDR3 in DNA: TGTGCCAGTAGTCCACAGGGGATCCAAAATTCACCCCTCCACTTT.

The V gene is TRBV29-1, the J gene TRBJ1-2, with TRBD1 identical over 7 bases. CDR3 length: 13 residues. V was pared by 8 bases and J by 4 bases, with 10 bases of the junction left unmatched. Germline V gene lookup returns CDR1 SQVTM and CDR2 ANQGSEA. The CDR3 DNA reads TGCAGCATCCCCGGGACAGCGATCTATGGCTACACCTTC. Translation: CSIPGTAIYGYTF.

V is TRBV15 and J is TRBJ2-7; 8 bases align to TRBD1. Germline CDR1 and CDR2: LNHNV and YYDKDF (reference sequence). V gave up 0 bases and J gave up 5 bases; unmatched junction bases: 9. CDR3 size: 16 residues. CDR3 nucleotide sequence: TGTGCCACCAGCAGAGATGCAGGGGGCGCCGGGAACGAGCAGTACTTC. This codes for CATSRDAGGAGNEQYF.

V is TRBV9 and J is TRBJ2-5; 9 bases are shared with TRBD1. Per the germline V gene, CDR1 is SGDLS and CDR2 is YYNGEE. V dropped 6 bases and J dropped 4; count of bases not matched to a gene: 13. CDR3 length equals 16 residues. CDR3: CASTMSTGGPSETQYF. In DNA form, the CDR3 reads TGTGCCAGCACGATGTCTACAGGGGGCCCCTCAGAGACCCAGTACTTC.

V and J are TRBV5-1 and TRBJ1-1; D may be TRBD1 (5 bases). The CDR3 runs to 14 residues. Germline-derived CDR1 and CDR2 are SGHRS and YFSETQ. The V end lost 4 bases, the J end lost 1 base, and 11 bases lay between the germline ends. The DNA for the CDR3 is TGCGCCAGCAGCATTGGGGGGAGGAACACTGAAGCTTTCTTT. It codes for CASSIGGRNTEAFF.

V is TRBV6-5 and J is TRBJ1-2; 10 bases align to TRBD1. CDR1 is MNHEY and CDR2 is SVGAGI in the germline V gene. The length of the CDR3 is 14 residues. V lost 10 bases and J lost 5; bases outside the gene matches: 10. The CDR3 is CATNGQGGPYGYTF. The CDR3 region has the DNA TGTGCCACCAATGGACAGGGGGGACCATATGGCTACACCTTC.

The chain employs TRBV7-2 and TRBJ2-2; D is unclear. Looked up from germline, CDR1 is SGHTA and CDR2 is FQGNSA. V was cut by 4 bases and J by 0 bases, with 12 bases left in between. This CDR3 region has 16 residues. The CDR3, as DNA: TGTGCCAGCAGCTCGCGACCAGCGACGAACACCGGGGAGCTGTTTTTT. Its translation is CASSSRPATNTGELFF.

This chain joins TRBV4-1 and TRBJ2-7; maybe TRBD1 (5 bases). This CDR3 contains 14 residues. Trimming took 2 bases from V and 5 from J, leaving 13 bases between them. The germline gives CDR1 MGHRA, CDR2 YSYEKL. CDR3 region: CASSQNDRRHEQYF. Written as DNA, the CDR3 is TGCGCCAGCAGCCAAAACGACAGACGCCACGAGCAGTACTTC.

V and J are TRBV11-3 and TRBJ2-3; no clear D gene. From germline, CDR1 is SGHNT and CDR2 YENEEA. V gave up 2 bases and J gave up 3 bases, with 9 bases separating them. The CDR3 runs to 14 residues. The CDR3 protein is CASSLMADTDTQYF. The CDR3 bases are TGTGCCAGCAGCTTAATGGCGGATACAGATACGCAGTATTTT. Together with reference TRBV11-3 and TRBJ2-3, the CDR3 gives the full variable domain: EAGVVQSPRYKIIEKKQPVAFWCNPISGHNTLYWYLQNLGQGPELLIRYENEEAVDDSQLPKDRFSAERLKGVDSTLKIQPAELGDSAVYLCASSLMADTDTQYFGPGTRLTVL.